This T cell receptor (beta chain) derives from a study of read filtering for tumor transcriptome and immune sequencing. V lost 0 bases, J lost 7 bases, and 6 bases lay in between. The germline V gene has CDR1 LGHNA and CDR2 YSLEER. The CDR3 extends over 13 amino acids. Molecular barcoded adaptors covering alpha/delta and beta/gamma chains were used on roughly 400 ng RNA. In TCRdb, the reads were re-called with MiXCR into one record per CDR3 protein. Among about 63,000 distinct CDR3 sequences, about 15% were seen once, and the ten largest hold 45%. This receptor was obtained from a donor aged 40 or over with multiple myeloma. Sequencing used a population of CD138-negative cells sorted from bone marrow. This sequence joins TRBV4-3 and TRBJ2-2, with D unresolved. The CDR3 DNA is TGCGCCAGCAGCCAAGAATCGATCGGGGAGCTGTTTTTT. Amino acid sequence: CASSQESIGELFF.